The rows below give T cell receptor beta chains drawn from one sample of a study of shared clonotypes between healthy human individuals. Generated by immunoSEQ multiplex PCR, the TCRdb table keeps only in-frame clones and is missing some. The table shows about 2.4 million clones, with 93% occurring only once. The sequenced sample was naive CD4+ T cells from PBMCs. The receptors derive from a man in his late teens or twenties in good health. Some clones in this sample may be carry-over from other donors' samples. Both conserved end residues are part of each CDR3.

V	CDR3
TRBV28	CASSPGLTETQYF
TRBV28	CASSSLKVAGANVLTF
TRBV7-2	CASSLRRAVTDTQYF
TRBV29-1	CSAVAGGGETQYF
TRBV29-1	CSVEGWVGQETQYF
TRBV28	CASSLLSGGSGNTIYF
TRBV19	CASSRTRDRRNQPQHF
TRBV2	CASSEARYNEQFF
TRBV5-1	CASTDGSGANVLTF
TRBV5-1	CASSLDRPYEQYF
TRBV7-2	CASSPRQGGGIQYF
TRBV2	CASSDDIQETQYF
TRBV4-1	CASRQPGSSSYEQYF
TRBV7-2	CASSSRLAGSYEQYF
TRBV7-9	CASSWAGFSTGELFF
TRBV27	CASSFGRLGGTEAFF
TRBV18	CASSPLRSLSTDTQYF
TRBV21-1	CASSNRTERPQHF
TRBV19	CASSGLAGGVTDTQYF
TRBV5-4	CASSLVPGYNQPQHF